The 11 T cell receptor beta chains given below trace back to one sample, sequenced in a study of CD8 T cells in ankylosing spondylitis. TCRdb re-analysed the 5' RACE reads in MiXCR, keeping a single row per CDR3 protein. The sample records hundreds of thousands of distinct CDR3 sequences, 10% to 15% being singletons. Antigens for these TCRs are unknown. Findings and limits, study-wide: Ankylosing spondylitis blood appeared to be characterized by a TCR beta motif of 8 or 9 highly homologous variants.

Source material: blood, either unsorted or a sorted T cell fraction (not recorded which). These receptors all stem from a male donor with ankylosing spondylitis.

V usage is TRBV7-9 and J usage is TRBJ2-5; D is uncertain. Germline-derived CDR1 and CDR2 are SEHNR and FQNEAQ (reference sequence). This CDR3 is built from 14 residues. The V and J ends lost 3 bases and 3 bases respectively, with 11 bases between them. The CDR3 spells CASSFRLVEETQYF. The CDR3 DNA reads as TGTGCCAGCAGCTTTCGTCTGGTAGAAGAGACCCAGTACTTC.

This sequence joins TRBV27 and TRBJ1-2; 7 bases are shared with TRBD1. The trim removed 6 bases at V and 7 bases at J, leaving 17 bases unmatched. Germline V lookup: CDR1 MNHEY, CDR2 SMNVEV (reference sequence). The CDR3 totals 16 residues. CDR3 in DNA: TGTGCCAGCAGCCTAATACCTCTAACAGGGGACAGTGGCTACACCTTC. It is translated as CASSLIPLTGDSGYTF.

The J gene is TRBJ1-1, the V gene TRBV11-2, with D possibly TRBD1 on 5 matching bases. CDR1 is SGHAT and CDR2 is FQNNGV in the germline V gene. The CDR3 has 16 amino acids. The germline V and J ends were trimmed by 1 base and 0 bases, with 12 bases remaining between them. The CDR3 region is CASSLGQGFMNTEAFF. CDR3 coding DNA: TGTGCCAGCAGCTTAGGCCAGGGATTTATGAACACTGAAGCTTTCTTT.

This chain joins TRBV29-1 and TRBJ2-3, with 7 bases aligning to TRBD2. This CDR3 spans 15 amino acids. J was trimmed by 3 bases and V by 2 bases; bases with no gene match: 8. Germline values: CDR1 SQVTM, CDR2 ANQGSEA. CDR3 coding DNA: TGCAGCGTTGAACTAGCGGAGCCTCCTACAGATACGCAGTATTTT. It specifies CSVELAEPPTDTQYF.

This clonotype came up many times. The rearrangement uses TRBV27 and TRBJ2-3, with 8 bases matching TRBD2. The CDR3 has 15 amino acids. CDR1 and CDR2 (germline): MNHEY, SMNVEV (reference sequence). J gave up 5 bases and V 0 bases, and 4 bases lay outside the gene matches. The DNA of the CDR3 is TGTGCCAGCAGTTTATCCGGGAGGGCGGGAGATACGCAGTATTTT. It yields the protein CASSLSGRAGDTQYF.

This clonotype was counted only a few times. The chain is built from TRBV5-6 and TRBJ2-2; 9 bases map to TRBD2. J lost 1 base, V lost 1 base, and 2 bases had no gene match. Germline CDR1 SGHDT, CDR2 YYEEEE. There are 16 residues in the CDR3. The DNA for the CDR3 is TGTGCCAGCAGCTTGAGACTAGCGGAGAACACCGGGGAGCTGTTTTTT. It yields the protein CASSLRLAENTGELFF. The entire variable domain, with the rest obtained from reference TRBV5-6 and TRBJ2-2, is as follows: DAGVTQSPTHLIKTRGQQVTLRCSPKSGHDTVSWYQQALGQGPQFIFQYYEEEERQRGNFPDRFSGHQFPNYSSELNVNALLLGDSALYLCASSLRLAENTGELFFGEGSRLTVL.

V and J are TRBV24-1 and TRBJ2-5, with TRBD1 identical over 10 bases. Germline loops: CDR1 KGHDR, CDR2 SFDVKD. CDR3 length: 12 residues. V lost 9 bases and J lost 3; bases outside the gene matches: 0. In nucleotides, the CDR3 is TGTGCCACCGGGACAGGGGAAGAGACCCAGTACTTC. Its translation: CATGTGEETQYF.

This clonotype came up a few times. The chain combines TRBV12-3 or TRBV12-4 with TRBJ1-2; possible D gene TRBD1, 6 bases. V was clipped by 6 bases and J by 5 bases, with 13 bases between them. The CDR3 is made up of 13 amino acids. CDR3 amino acids: CASSQQGGYGYTF. CDR3 nucleotides: TGTGCCAGCAGCCAACAGGGCGGGTATGGCTACACCTTC.

This clonotype turned up a few times. V gene TRBV5-1 combines with J gene TRBJ2-7; D is perhaps TRBD1 (5 bases). With 7 bases removed from V and 3 bases from J, the gap between germline ends came to 11 bases. CDR1 SGHRS and CDR2 YFSETQ come from the germline V gene. CDR3 length: 12 amino acids. CDR3 residues: CASSRGNYEQYF. CDR3 DNA: TGCGCCAGCTCAAGGGGCAACTACGAGCAGTACTTC.

This clonotype appeared a few times. V gene TRBV27 combines with J gene TRBJ1-1, with 9 bases lining up with TRBD1. The trim removed 4 bases at V and 7 bases at J, leaving 7 bases unmatched. CDR1 and CDR2 from the germline V gene are MNHEY and SMNVEV (reference sequence). The CDR3 totals 14 residues. The DNA of the CDR3 is TGTGCCAGCAGTTCCCTAGGGACAGGGTTTGAAGCTTTCTTT. This codes for CASSSLGTGFEAFF.

This clonotype was picked up many times. This chain connects TRBV2 to TRBJ2-5; D not resolved. The CDR3 contains 13 residues. Germline V gives CDR1 SNHLY, CDR2 FYNNEI. Trimming shortened V by 7 bases and J by 4 bases, and 13 bases separated the two germline ends. In DNA form, the CDR3 reads TGTGCCAGCAAAAGGAGAGGCGGAGAGACCCAGTACTTC. Its protein is CASKRRGGETQYF.